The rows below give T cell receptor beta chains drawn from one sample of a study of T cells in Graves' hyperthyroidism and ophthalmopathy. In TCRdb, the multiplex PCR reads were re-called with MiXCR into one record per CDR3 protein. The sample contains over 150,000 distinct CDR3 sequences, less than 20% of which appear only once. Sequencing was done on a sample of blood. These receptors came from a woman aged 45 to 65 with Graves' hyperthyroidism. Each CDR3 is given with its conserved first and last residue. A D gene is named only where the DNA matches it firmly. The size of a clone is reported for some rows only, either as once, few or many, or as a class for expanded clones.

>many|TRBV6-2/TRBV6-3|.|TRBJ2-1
TGTGCCAGCAGTCGCCGACAGGAACACAATGAACAGTTCTTC
CASSRRQEHNEQFF
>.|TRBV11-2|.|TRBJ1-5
TGTGCCAGCAGCCTGGGCACCCTAGGGAAAAGCAATCAGCCCCAGCATTTT
CASSLGTLGKSNQPQHF
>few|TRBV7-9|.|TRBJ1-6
TGTGCCAGCAGCTTAGAGCACCCGAGCTCCTATAATTCACCCCTCCACTTT
CASSLEHPSSYNSPLHF
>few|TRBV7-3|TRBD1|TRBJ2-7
TGTGCCAGCAGCTTAGGAGGGGCAGGGGGCGACGAGCAGTACTTC
CASSLGGAGGDEQYF
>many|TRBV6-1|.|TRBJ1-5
TGTGCCAGCAGATCGAGGGGGGATAGCAATCAGCCCCAGCATTTT
CASRSRGDSNQPQHF
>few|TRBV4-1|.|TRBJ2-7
TGCGCCAGCAGCAATGACAGGGACTTGAGTTACGAGCAGTACTTC
CASSNDRDLSYEQYF
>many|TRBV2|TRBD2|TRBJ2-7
TGTGCCAGCAGGCCGGAACTAGCGGGATACGAGCAGTACTTC
CASRPELAGYEQYF
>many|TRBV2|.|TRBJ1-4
TGTGCCAGCATCTTGTCAGAGAGGGGGAAAAAACTGTTTTTT
CASILSERGKKLFF
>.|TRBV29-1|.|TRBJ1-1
TGCAGCGTAGGGCTAAAGGCGGGTAACACTGAAGCTTTCTTT
CSVGLKAGNTEAFF
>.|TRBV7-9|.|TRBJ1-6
TGTGCCAGCAGCTTATCCGGGGTACGGAATAATTCACCCCTCCACTTT
CASSLSGVRNNSPLHF
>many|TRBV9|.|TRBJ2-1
TGTGCCAGCAGCGTAGTCGGGAGTACCCACAATGAGCAGTTCTTC
CASSVVGSTHNEQFF
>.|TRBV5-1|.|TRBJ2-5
TGCGCCAGCAGCCAGCAGGTGGACTCAAGAGACACCCAGTACTTC
CASSQQVDSRDTQYF
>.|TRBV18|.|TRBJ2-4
TGTGCCAGCTCACCAGGGGTTGGAAACATTCAGTACTTC
CASSPGVGNIQYF
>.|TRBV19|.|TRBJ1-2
TGTGCCAGTAGTAGTATGTTCGACACAGCCTCGTATGGCTACACCTTC
CASSSMFDTASYGYTF
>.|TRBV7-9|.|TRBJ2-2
TGTGCCAGCAGCTTATTCAATACACCCTATTCCGGGGAGCTGTTTTTT
CASSLFNTPYSGELFF
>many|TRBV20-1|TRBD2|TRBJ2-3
TGCAGTGCTCCCCCAGCGGGATTCGGCACAGATACGCAGTATTTT
CSAPPAGFGTDTQYF
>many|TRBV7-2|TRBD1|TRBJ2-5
TGTGCCAGCAGCTTAAACCTGGACAGGGAAGGGACCCAGTACTTC
CASSLNLDREGTQYF
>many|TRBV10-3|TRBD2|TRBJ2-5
TGTGCCATCAGCGGGCTAGCGGGAGAGACCCAGTACTTC
CAISGLAGETQYF
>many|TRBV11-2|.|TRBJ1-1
TGTGCCAGCAGCTTATTTGGTACTGAAGCTTTCTTT
CASSLFGTEAFF
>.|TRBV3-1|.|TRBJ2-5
TGTGCCAGCAGCCAGATCCAAGAGACCCAGTACTTC
CASSQIQETQYF
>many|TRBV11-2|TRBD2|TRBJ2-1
TGTGCCAGCAGCTTAGGCGGGAGGGCTATATACAATGAGCAGTTCTTC
CASSLGGRAIYNEQFF